This T cell receptor beta chain originates from a study of Ad26.COV2.S vaccination and SARS-CoV-2 variants. Findings and limits, study-wide: It was vaccine recipients, not placebo recipients, who had the higher spike-specific TCR breadth.

As for this clone: The antigen is unknown.

The CDR3 sequence is 17 residues long. The V end lost 4 bases, the J end lost 0 bases, and 16 bases lay between the germline ends. Looked up from germline, CDR1 is MDHEN and CDR2 is SYDVKM. The sample's treatment: around 19 received Ad26.COV2.S at low or high dose, single or two shots; roughly 5 received placebo; per-sample allocation not given. Sampling happened 63 days after the first vaccine or placebo injection. This table comes from immunoSEQ multiplex PCR, and its TCRdb copy is limited to in-frame clones, with some not included. The sample carries about 460,000 clones, 89% recorded once. The material was peripheral blood, obtained in a trial of Ad26.COV2.S vaccine versus placebo. The clonotype originates from a person between 18 and 59 years old who received the Ad26.COV2.S COVID-19 vaccine or a placebo. The V call is TRBV28, the J call TRBJ1-5; D gene ambiguous. The CDR3 spells CASSSPSGGPSNQPQHF. In nucleotides, the CDR3 is TGTGCCAGCAGTTCTCCATCCGGCGGGCCTAGCAATCAGCCCCAGCATTTT.